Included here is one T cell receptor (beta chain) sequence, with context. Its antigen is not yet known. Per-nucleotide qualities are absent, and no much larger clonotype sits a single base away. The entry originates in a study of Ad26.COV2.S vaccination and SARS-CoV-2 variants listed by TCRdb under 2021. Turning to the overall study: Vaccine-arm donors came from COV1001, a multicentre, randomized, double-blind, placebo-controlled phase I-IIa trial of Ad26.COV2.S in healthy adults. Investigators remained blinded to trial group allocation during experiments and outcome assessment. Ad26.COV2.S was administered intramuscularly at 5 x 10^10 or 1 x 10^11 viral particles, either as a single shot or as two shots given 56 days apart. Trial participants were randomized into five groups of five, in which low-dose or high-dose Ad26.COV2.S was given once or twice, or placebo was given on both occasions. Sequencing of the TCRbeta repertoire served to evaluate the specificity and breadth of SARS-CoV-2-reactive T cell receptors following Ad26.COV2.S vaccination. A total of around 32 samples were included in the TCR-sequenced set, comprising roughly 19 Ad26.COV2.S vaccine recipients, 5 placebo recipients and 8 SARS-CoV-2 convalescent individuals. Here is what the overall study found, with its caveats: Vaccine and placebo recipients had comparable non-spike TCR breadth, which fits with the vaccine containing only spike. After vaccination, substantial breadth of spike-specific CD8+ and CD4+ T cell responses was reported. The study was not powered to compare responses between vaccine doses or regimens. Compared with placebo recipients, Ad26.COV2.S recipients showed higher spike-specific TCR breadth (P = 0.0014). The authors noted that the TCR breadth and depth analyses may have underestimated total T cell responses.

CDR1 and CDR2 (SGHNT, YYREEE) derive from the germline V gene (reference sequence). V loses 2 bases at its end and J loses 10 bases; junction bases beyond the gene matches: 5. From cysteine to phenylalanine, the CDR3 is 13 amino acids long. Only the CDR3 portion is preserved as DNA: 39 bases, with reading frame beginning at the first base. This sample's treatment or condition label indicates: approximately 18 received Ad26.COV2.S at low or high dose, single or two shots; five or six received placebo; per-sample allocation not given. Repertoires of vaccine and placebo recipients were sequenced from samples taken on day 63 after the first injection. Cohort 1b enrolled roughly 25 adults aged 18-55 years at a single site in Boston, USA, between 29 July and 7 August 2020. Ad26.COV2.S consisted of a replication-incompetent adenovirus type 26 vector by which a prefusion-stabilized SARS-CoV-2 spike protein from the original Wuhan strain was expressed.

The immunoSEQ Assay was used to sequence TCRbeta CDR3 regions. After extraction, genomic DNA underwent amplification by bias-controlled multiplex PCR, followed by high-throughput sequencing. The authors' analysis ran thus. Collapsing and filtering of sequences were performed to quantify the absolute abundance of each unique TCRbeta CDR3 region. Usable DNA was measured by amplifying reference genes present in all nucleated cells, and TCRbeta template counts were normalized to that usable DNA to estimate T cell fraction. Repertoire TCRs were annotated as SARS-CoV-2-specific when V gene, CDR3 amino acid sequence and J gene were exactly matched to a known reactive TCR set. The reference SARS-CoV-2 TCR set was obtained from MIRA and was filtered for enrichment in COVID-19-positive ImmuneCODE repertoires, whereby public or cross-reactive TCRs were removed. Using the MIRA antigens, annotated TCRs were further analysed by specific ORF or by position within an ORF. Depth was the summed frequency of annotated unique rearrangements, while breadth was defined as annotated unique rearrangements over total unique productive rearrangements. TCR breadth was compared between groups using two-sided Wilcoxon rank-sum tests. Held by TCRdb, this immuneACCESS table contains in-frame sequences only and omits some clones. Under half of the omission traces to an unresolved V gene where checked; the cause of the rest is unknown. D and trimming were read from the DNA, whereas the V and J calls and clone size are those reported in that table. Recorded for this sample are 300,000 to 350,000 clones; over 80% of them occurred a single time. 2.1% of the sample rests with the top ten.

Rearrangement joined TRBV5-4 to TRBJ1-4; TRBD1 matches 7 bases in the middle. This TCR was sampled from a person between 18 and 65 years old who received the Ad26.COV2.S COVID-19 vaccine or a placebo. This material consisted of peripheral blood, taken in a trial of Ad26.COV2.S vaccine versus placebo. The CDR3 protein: CASSFKGGGKLFF. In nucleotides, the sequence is TGTGCCAGCAGCTTCAAAGGGGGCGGAAAACTGTTTTTT. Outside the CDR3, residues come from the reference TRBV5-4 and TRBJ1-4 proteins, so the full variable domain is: ETGVTQSPTHLIKTRGQQVTLRCSSQSGHNTVSWYQQALGQGPQFIFQYYREEENGRGNFPPRFSGLQFPNYSSELNVNALELDDSALYLCASSFKGGGKLFFGSGTQLSVL.